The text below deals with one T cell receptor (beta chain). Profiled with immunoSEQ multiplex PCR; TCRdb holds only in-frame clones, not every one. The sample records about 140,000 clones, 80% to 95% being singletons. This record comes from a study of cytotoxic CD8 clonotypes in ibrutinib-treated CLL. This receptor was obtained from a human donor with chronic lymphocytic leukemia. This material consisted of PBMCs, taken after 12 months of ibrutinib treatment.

The CDR3 DNA follows: TGCGCCAGCAGCTTGGCCGGGACCGATTTTTACGAGCAGTACTTC. Its protein is CASSLAGTDFYEQYF. The rearrangement joins TRBV5-1 to TRBJ2-7; D may correspond to TRBD1 or TRBD2 (5 bases each). Germline assignment: CDR1 SGHRS and CDR2 YFSETQ. Trimming took 0 bases from V and 4 from J, leaving 14 bases between them. The CDR3 loop spans 15 amino acids.